Listed below are T cell receptor beta chains from one sample, sequenced in a study of response to subunit inactivated influenza vaccine. TCRdb analysed the RT-PCR reads with MiXCR anew, one entry per CDR3 protein. The sample contains under 750,000 distinct CDR3 sequences, about 12% of which appear only once. Sequencing was performed on PBMCs from blood, taken on the day of vaccination. These receptors were obtained from a man aged 50 or older who received an inactivated influenza vaccine. Each CDR3 is given with its conserved first and last residue. The order of the fields is clone size, V gene, J gene, D gene, CDR3 DNA, CDR3 protein. The D gene is left open where the match is weak. Some rows have no size entry. The others give once, few or many, or a class for an expanded clone.

many	TRBV5-1	TRBJ1-5	-	TGCGCCAGCAGCCGCGGGGACGGTGATCAGCCCCAGCATTTT	CASSRGDGDQPQHF
many	TRBV7-2	TRBJ2-7	-	TGTGCCAGCAGTCGAAAGGAGAGAGGAGAGCAGTACTTC	CASSRKERGEQYF
-	TRBV19	TRBJ2-1	-	TGTGCCAGTAATGAGCGGAGCTCCTACAATGAGCAGTTCTTC	CASNERSSYNEQFF
-	TRBV11-2	TRBJ2-7	-	TGTGCCAGCCTGCAGGGAGTCTCCTACGAGCAGTACTTC	CASLQGVSYEQYF
-	TRBV2	TRBJ1-5	TRBD1	TGTGCCAGCAGCAAAGTACGGGACAGGGGCCATCAGCCCCAGCATTTT	CASSKVRDRGHQPQHF
few	TRBV10-3	TRBJ2-7	-	TGTGCCATCAGTGATCCGATCGGGACCTACGAGCAGTACTTC	CAISDPIGTYEQYF
few	TRBV12-3/TRBV12-4	TRBJ2-3	TRBD2	TGTGCCAGCCGCGGGGGACTAGCGACGTACACAGATACGCAGTATTTT	CASRGGLATYTDTQYF
-	TRBV4-2	TRBJ1-6	TRBD1	TGTGCCAGCAGCCCAGAGGCCCTACCGGGACAGGGTCTCTCACCCCTCCACTTT	CASSPEALPGQGLSPLHF
many	TRBV29-1	TRBJ2-2	-	TGCAGCGCCACGACAGGCTCGAACACCGGGGAGCTGTTTTTT	CSATTGSNTGELFF
-	TRBV20-1	TRBJ1-1	-	TGCAGTGCTAGAGATTGGAGGGGGGAAAGCACTGAAGCTTTCTTT	CSARDWRGESTEAFF
few	TRBV19	TRBJ1-1	-	TGTGCCAGTAGCCGAACCGGGTTGAGAGGGTTTGAAGCTTTCTTT	CASSRTGLRGFEAFF
-	TRBV10-3	TRBJ1-1	-	TGTGCCATCACCGAGGAAGGGGTCACTGAAGCTTTCTTT	CAITEEGVTEAFF
-	TRBV10-3	TRBJ2-1	TRBD2	TGTGCCATCACCAGCTCGGGACTAGCGGGGGGCTCCTACAATGAGCAGTTCTTC	CAITSSGLAGGSYNEQFF